The rows below give T cell receptor beta chains drawn from one sample of a study of beta chain features in type 1 diabetes. Here immunoSEQ multiplex PCR was the method, and the copy in TCRdb shows in-frame clones only, minus some. Of around 710,000 clones in the sample, under 15% were seen once. What was sequenced was naive CD4+ T cells from blood. The receptor source for this set is a man aged 25-45 years with type 1 diabetes. The CDR3 runs from the conserved cysteine through the conserved F or W. The order of the fields is CDR3 DNA, CDR3 protein, J gene, D gene, clone size, V gene. A D gene is named only where the DNA matches it firmly. Clone sizes are given selectively: once, few, many, or a class where the clone is expanded.

DNA: TGTGCCAGTAGTATAGAGGGTCGGCGGGTCGCTGAAGCTTTCTTT
CDR3: CASSIEGRRVAEAFF
J: TRBJ1-1
D: NA
size: few
V: TRBV19

DNA: TGTGCCAGCAGCGAGGAAGGCCGCACAGATACGCAGTATTTT
CDR3: CASSEEGRTDTQYF
J: TRBJ2-3
D: NA
size: few
V: TRBV4-2

DNA: TGTGCCAGCACCGTAGTGGGGGCCCTACAGACCCAGTACTTC
CDR3: CASTVVGALQTQYF
J: TRBJ2-5
D: NA
size: few
V: TRBV2

DNA: TGCGCCAGCAGCTTGACGGCAGTCAGTTTCTCTGGGGCCAACGTCCTGACTTTC
CDR3: CASSLTAVSFSGANVLTF
J: TRBJ2-6
D: NA
size: NA
V: TRBV5-1

DNA: TGTGCCAGCAGGGGGACAGAGGGAACAGATACGCAGTATTTT
CDR3: CASRGTEGTDTQYF
J: TRBJ2-3
D: TRBD1
size: few
V: TRBV7-2

DNA: TGTGCCAGCAGCTTAGCTTCAGGGTTAGATGGCTACACCTTC
CDR3: CASSLASGLDGYTF
J: TRBJ1-2
D: NA
size: few
V: TRBV7-2

DNA: TGTGCCAGCAGCTCTAGCGGGGGGGCCGACGAGCAGTACTTC
CDR3: CASSSSGGADEQYF
J: TRBJ2-7
D: TRBD2
size: NA
V: TRBV13

DNA: TGTGCCAGCAGCTTAGCCGTGCTAGCGGGGGGGCGAGATACGCAGTATTTT
CDR3: CASSLAVLAGGRDTQYF
J: TRBJ2-3
D: TRBD2
size: NA
V: TRBV7-3

DNA: TGTGCCAGCAGGGGGGAGCCGGGTGGAGACTCTGGAAACACCATATATTTT
CDR3: CASRGEPGGDSGNTIYF
J: TRBJ1-3
D: NA
size: few
V: TRBV7-6

DNA: TGTGCCAGCAGTCCCCAGGCCAACGTCCTGACTTTC
CDR3: CASSPQANVLTF
J: TRBJ2-6
D: NA
size: few
V: TRBV6-1

DNA: TGTGCCAGCAGCTACCAGACTAGCGGAGCCTTCACAGATACGCAGTATTTT
CDR3: CASSYQTSGAFTDTQYF
J: TRBJ2-3
D: TRBD2
size: NA
V: TRBV7-2

DNA: TGTGCCAGCAGCGTAGGAACAACCGCAACTAATGAAAAACTGTTTTTT
CDR3: CASSVGTTATNEKLFF
J: TRBJ1-4
D: NA
size: few
V: TRBV9

DNA: TGTGCCAGCAACATCAGGGGTTCCGGGGCCAACGTCCTGACTTTC
CDR3: CASNIRGSGANVLTF
J: TRBJ2-6
D: NA
size: NA
V: TRBV7-2

DNA: TGCGCCAGCAGCTCCGACTCAGATACGCAGTATTTT
CDR3: CASSSDSDTQYF
J: TRBJ2-3
D: NA
size: few
V: TRBV5-1

DNA: TGTGCCTGGAGTGTAGTGGGGGGGACCCAGTACTTC
CDR3: CAWSVVGGTQYF
J: TRBJ2-5
D: NA
size: NA
V: TRBV30

DNA: TGTGCCAGCAGCTCCAACGGGGGTAGCTCCTACAATGAGCAGTTCTTC
CDR3: CASSSNGGSSYNEQFF
J: TRBJ2-1
D: NA
size: NA
V: TRBV7-8

DNA: TGTGCCAGCAGTGCGGCGGGCCCGAGCTCCTACAATGAGCAGTTCTTC
CDR3: CASSAAGPSSYNEQFF
J: TRBJ2-1
D: NA
size: few
V: TRBV9

DNA: TGTGCCAGCAGCCAAGGATTGCGGGGGAACTCCTACGAGCAGTACTTC
CDR3: CASSQGLRGNSYEQYF
J: TRBJ2-7
D: TRBD2
size: NA
V: TRBV4-2

DNA: TGTGCCAGCAGTTACTCTAAGTCAGTGATGGATACGCAGTATTTT
CDR3: CASSYSKSVMDTQYF
J: TRBJ2-3
D: NA
size: NA
V: TRBV6-5

DNA: TGTGCCAGTTCCGGGACTAGCGGGCAGACAGGGGAGACCCAGTACTTC
CDR3: CASSGTSGQTGETQYF
J: TRBJ2-5
D: TRBD2
size: NA
V: TRBV19

DNA: TGTGCCAGCAGGCACGGACAGTACACCGGGGAGCTGTTTTTT
CDR3: CASRHGQYTGELFF
J: TRBJ2-2
D: NA
size: NA
V: TRBV28